This is a list of T cell receptor beta chains from one sample in a study of identical twins. TCRdb redid the calling of the 5' RACE reads with MiXCR, one entry per CDR3 protein. The profile covers a few hundred thousand distinct CDR3 sequences, with roughly 20% appearing a single time and around 12% taken by the ten largest. The source material was naive T cells sorted from blood. These receptors all come from a man aged 45 to 65 in good health. Both conserved end residues are part of each CDR3. Clone size is not always given. Where it is, it says once, few, many or a class for expanded clones.

J gene	V gene	clone size	CDR3 protein
TRBJ1-4	TRBV4-2	NA	CASSQEGVNEKLFF
TRBJ2-1	TRBV12-3/TRBV12-4	few	CASSLHGTGQGEQFF
TRBJ2-3	TRBV11-2	once	CASSLDPLGFTQYF
TRBJ2-2	TRBV11-2	few	CASSPGATELFF
TRBJ2-3	TRBV12-3/TRBV12-4	many	CASSFRGPTTDTQYF
TRBJ2-1	TRBV12-3/TRBV12-4	few	CASSLEGRPNEQFF
TRBJ2-2	TRBV10-3	NA	CAISDDRGELFF
TRBJ2-7	TRBV7-9	many	CASSATSGSHEQYF
TRBJ2-2	TRBV14	many	CASSDLDRYTGELFF
TRBJ2-7	TRBV29-1	few	CSVQTDRGNYEQYF
TRBJ2-1	TRBV6-2/TRBV6-3	NA	CASSYVSGVLNEQFF
TRBJ2-3	TRBV5-1	NA	CASSLDRQGKADTQYF
TRBJ2-1	TRBV6-2/TRBV6-3	few	CASTQGGNEQFF
TRBJ1-1	TRBV4-1	few	CASSSRDRNTEAFF
TRBJ1-3	TRBV20-1	many	CSAREGGVRHHRNTIYF
TRBJ2-1	TRBV4-3	NA	CASSQDSFNEQFF
TRBJ2-2	TRBV20-1	NA	CSARPGTGSTGELFF
TRBJ2-7	TRBV12-3/TRBV12-4	few	CASSKRAEQYF
TRBJ2-3	TRBV20-1	NA	CSARTGSGGTDTQYF
TRBJ2-3	TRBV6-2/TRBV6-3	NA	CASPTPQRSTDTQYF
TRBJ2-4	TRBV7-2	NA	CASSLDSGGAFNIQYF
TRBJ2-5	TRBV20-1	NA	CSARDEPGETQYF
TRBJ1-4	TRBV28	few	CASSILTGVPEKLFF
TRBJ1-2	TRBV6-2/TRBV6-3	many	CASSYPQAAIAYGYTF
TRBJ2-2	TRBV29-1	NA	CSSKGADSGELFF
TRBJ1-4	TRBV5-1	NA	CASSSDRGEKLFF
TRBJ2-5	TRBV11-2	many	CASSSGTLLQETQYF
TRBJ2-5	TRBV6-1	NA	CATRVGSGVFGETQYF
TRBJ1-2	TRBV12-3/TRBV12-4	many	CASSSRGQANYGYTF
TRBJ2-1	TRBV6-1	NA	CASSDAGTGYYNEQFF
TRBJ1-5	TRBV6-4	many	CASTPDRVVRNQPQHF
TRBJ1-1	TRBV18	NA	CASSPLLTVNEAFF
TRBJ1-4	TRBV4-2	few	CASSQGPSANEKLFF
TRBJ1-2	TRBV6-5	NA	CASSYDARGGGQDYGYTF
TRBJ2-5	TRBV30	many	CAWSIPRGGETQYF
TRBJ1-6	TRBV6-1	NA	CASSPGTHNSPLHF
TRBJ2-3	TRBV29-1	many	CSVVAGRGTDTQYF
TRBJ2-3	TRBV5-1	few	CASSLKLAGADSTQYF
TRBJ2-7	TRBV28	NA	CASKSALASYEQYF
TRBJ2-7	TRBV5-1	many	CASREDSYYEQYF
TRBJ1-3	TRBV29-1	NA	CSVSKGQNSGNTIYF
TRBJ2-5	TRBV28	many	CASSYPMGDAGTSGDPPQETQYF
TRBJ1-5	TRBV12-3/TRBV12-4	many	CASSSDGFFQPQHF
TRBJ2-7	TRBV4-3	few	CASSRGSGWDLSYEQYF
TRBJ1-5	TRBV4-2	many	CASSQAGTGGNQPQHF
TRBJ1-1	TRBV6-5	many	CASSPGGVEAFF
TRBJ2-1	TRBV20-1	many	CSARAGSGRFVNEQFF
TRBJ1-1	TRBV9	few	CASSVGGQVVTEAFF
TRBJ2-7	TRBV15	NA	CATSRDPGLGYEQYF
TRBJ2-5	TRBV4-2	many	CASSQDLGTQYF
TRBJ2-3	TRBV5-1	many	CASSEPGADTQYF
TRBJ2-2	TRBV7-2	NA	CASSFFVANTGELFF
TRBJ2-7	TRBV28	many	CASRAGGFHYEQYF
TRBJ2-1	TRBV6-5	many	CASSYSESYNEQFF